This T cell receptor (beta chain) originates from a study of shared clonotypes between healthy human individuals. On the study more broadly: A couple of women and a few men aged 18 to 49 made up the donors.

This clone has only one observation. Repertoires were generated with immunoSEQ multiplex PCR, while TCRdb's copy carries only in-frame clones and drops some. The table shows about 2.1 million clones, with 90% to 95% occurring only once. The CDR3 is 13 amino acids. Germline V CDR1 and CDR2: LNHNV, YYDKDF (reference sequence). With V trimmed by 5 bases and J by 6 bases, 2 bases remained unmatched. As defined, naive CD8 cells were CD45RO-negative and positively selected for CCR7, with terminally differentiated effector memory CD45RA+ cells excluded. Sequencing was done on a sample of naive CD8+ T cells from PBMCs. The chain recombines TRBV15 with TRBJ2-5, with 11 bases that match TRBD1. The TCR comes from a man between 18 and 29 years old in good health. Some clones in this sample may be carry-over from other donors' samples. Here the CDR3 reads CATSGTGGKTQYF. The CDR3 region has the DNA TGTGCCACCAGCGGGACAGGGGGAAAGACCCAGTACTTC.